This T cell receptor beta chain was retrieved from a study of T cell responses to AZD1222 COVID-19 vaccine. Here immunoSEQ multiplex PCR was the method, and the copy in TCRdb shows in-frame clones only, minus some. The table includes some 120,000 clones, 85% to 90% detected once. Regarding this clone: The target antigen is unknown.

V shed 4 bases and J 9 bases; nucleotides not matched to a gene: 2. The length of the CDR3 is 12 residues. Germline assignment: CDR1 KGHDR and CDR2 SFDVKD. Study-wide findings and caveats: Seropositivity was recorded at baseline in only a handful of AZD1222 recipients. Among the donors, most were white British and more were female, and clonal diversity was possibly underestimated. Dominant at 160-218 and 743-854, vaccine-associated CD4 TCRs also spanned spike. Reports say nearly half of spike-specific TCRs go after unmutated variant regions.

The receptor comes from an adult in good health. The input for sequencing was peripheral blood, taken on day 0 of AZD1222 vaccination. The chain recombines TRBV24-1 with TRBJ2-1, with 7 bases lining up with TRBD2. DNA of the CDR3: TGTGCCACCAGTGAGGGGGGGGGTGAGCAGTTCTTC. Protein: CATSEGGGEQFF.